This T cell receptor beta chain was documented in a study of blood T cells in healthy people across ages. A sample-barcoded 5' primer and a J-beta primer mix were used in a second PCR of about 7 to 12 cycles. TCRdb reprocessed the 5' RACE reads with MiXCR, giving one entry per CDR3 protein. The table has 700,000 to 850,000 distinct CDR3 sequences, roughly 50% seen once. The V and J ends lost 3 bases and 7 bases respectively, with 15 bases between them. The CDR3 is 15 amino acids. The germline V gene has CDR1 KGHDR and CDR2 SFDVKD. The chain links TRBV24-1 to TRBJ2-1; D ambiguous. This clonotype was sampled from a man older than 75 in good health. Sequencing was carried out using blood. CDR3 coding DNA: TGTGCCACCAGTGATGTGACCGCTGGAACGAATGAGCAGTTCTTC. Encoded protein: CATSDVTAGTNEQFF.